Each of the 32 T cell receptor beta chains below was sequenced from the same sample in a study of beta chain features in type 1 diabetes. Expressed TCRB transcripts got sequenced, as all isolated RNA was reverse transcribed. Method: immunoSEQ multiplex PCR; TCRdb's copy keeps in-frame clones and lacks some. The sample includes 900,000 or so clones, roughly a sixth of them seen just once. Source material: naive CD4+ T cells from blood. All receptors come from a woman between 18 and 29 years old in good health.

The chain carries TRBV6-6 and TRBJ1-1, with no clear D. The CDR3 length is 14 residues. Trimming stripped 0 bases from V and 1 base from J, with 6 bases between. Germline V CDR1 and CDR2: MNHNY, SVGAGI (reference sequence). The CDR3 region has the DNA TGTGCCAGCAGTTACTCCCGGTGGAACACTGAAGCTTTCTTT. Residues: CASSYSRWNTEAFF.

This clone was picked up a small number of times. This rearrangement joins TRBV29-1 to TRBJ2-1; possible D gene TRBD2, 6 bases. From germline, CDR1 is SQVTM and CDR2 ANQGSEA. This CDR3 region has 12 residues. With 6 bases removed from V and 5 bases from J, the gap between germline ends came to 11 bases. CDR3 sequence: CSVRDFNNEQFF. For the CDR3, the DNA is TGCAGCGTACGGGACTTCAACAATGAGCAGTTCTTC.

The V call is TRBV18, the J call TRBJ2-1; 11 nucleotides line up with TRBD1. There are 15 residues in the CDR3. Looked up from germline, CDR1 is KGHSH and CDR2 is LQKENI. With 5 bases clipped from V and 0 bases from J, the junction kept 0 bases outside the gene matches. The CDR3 region has the DNA TGTGCCAGCTCAGGGACAGGGGGCTCCTACAATGAGCAGTTCTTC. Its protein product is CASSGTGGSYNEQFF.

The rearrangement uses TRBV10-3 and TRBJ1-1, with D uncertain. Trimming cost V 10 bases and J 4 bases, with 22 bases left between them. Looked up from germline, CDR1 is ENHRY and CDR2 is SYGVKD. The CDR3 is 15 residues long. CDR3 in amino acids: CATREIDARGTEAFF. CDR3 coding DNA: TGTGCCACCAGAGAGATCGACGCTCGGGGCACTGAAGCTTTCTTT.

A remark on this clone: Mismatch with germline at one junction end may stem from a read error. The chain employs TRBV7-9 and TRBJ2-1; 12 bases map to TRBD2. This CDR3 has 13 residues. Germline CDR1 is SEHNR and CDR2 is FQNEAQ (reference sequence). The CDR3 is CASSLAGGPEQFF. The CDR3 DNA follows: TGTGCCAGCAGCCTAGCGGGAGGGCCTGAGCAGTTCTTC.

This clone was recorded a few times. The same CDR3 arises from other DNA sequences in this sample as well. The rearrangement uses TRBV7-9 and TRBJ2-7; D gene unclear. Trimming removed 5 bases at V and 3 bases at J, with 5 bases between. This CDR3 has 11 amino acids. CDR1 is SEHNR and CDR2 is FQNEAQ in the germline V gene (reference sequence). CDR3 in amino acids: CASSDNYEQYF. In DNA, the CDR3 is TGTGCCAGCAGCGATAACTACGAGCAGTACTTC.

This clone has a handful of counts. DNA for the CDR3: TGTGCCAGCAGCTTGACGGTTACAATCTCCTACGAGCAGTACTTC. The encoded protein is CASSLTVTISYEQYF. The gene calls are TRBV7-2 and TRBJ2-7; D uncertain. With 3 bases removed from V and 0 bases from J, the gap between germline ends came to 12 bases. This CDR3 region has 15 residues. CDR1 and CDR2 from the germline V gene are SGHTA and FQGNSA. Using reference TRBV7-2 and TRBJ2-7 for the parts outside the CDR3, the full variable domain is GAGVSQSPSNKVTEKGKDVELRCDPISGHTALYWYRQSLGQGLEFLIYFQGNSAPDKSGLPSDRFSAERTGGSVSTLTIQRTQQEDSAVYLCASSLTVTISYEQYFGPGTRLTVT.

V gene TRBV9 combines with J gene TRBJ2-1, with D possibly TRBD2 on 5 matching bases. Trimming pared 0 bases from V and 2 bases from J, leaving 9 bases between. This CDR3 is 15 amino acids long. CDR1 is SGDLS, CDR2 YYNGEE, per germline. The CDR3 DNA sequence: TGTGCCAGCAGCGTAGCTTACGGGGCCTACAATGAGCAGTTCTTC. Protein: CASSVAYGAYNEQFF.

V usage is TRBV4-3 and J usage is TRBJ2-2; 7 positions match TRBD1. The CDR3 length is 16 residues. The V segment lost 2 bases and the J segment 6 bases; nucleotides outside the gene matches: 9. The germline V gene has CDR1 LGHNA and CDR2 YSLEER. The CDR3 region is CASSQSVTGMSGELFF. CDR3 nucleotide sequence: TGCGCCAGCAGCCAAAGTGTGACAGGGATGTCCGGGGAGCTGTTTTTT.

The chain is built from TRBV5-6 and TRBJ2-1; no clear D gene. The CDR3 contains 18 residues. Germline assignment: CDR1 SGHDT and CDR2 YYEEEE. Trimming took 1 base from V and 6 from J, leaving 23 bases between them. The CDR3 here is CASSLIPSRALLTNEQFF. The CDR3, as DNA: TGTGCCAGCAGCTTGATACCTTCCCGGGCCCTCTTAACCAATGAGCAGTTCTTC. Using reference TRBV5-6 and TRBJ2-1 for the parts outside the CDR3, the full variable domain is DAGVTQSPTHLIKTRGQQVTLRCSPKSGHDTVSWYQQALGQGPQFIFQYYEEEERQRGNFPDRFSGHQFPNYSSELNVNALLLGDSALYLCASSLIPSRALLTNEQFFGPGTRLTVL.

The chain recombines TRBV18 with TRBJ2-5; D remains ambiguous. The CDR3 loop spans 16 amino acids. The V gene's germline CDR1 is KGHSH and CDR2 LQKENI. The V end was cut by 6 bases, the J end by 4 bases, with 21 bases between. The CDR3 DNA reads as TGTGCCAGCTCGGAGAGGTCGGGCAATCTGGGAGAGACCCAGTACTTC. Translating gives CASSERSGNLGETQYF. Filled out from reference TRBV18 and TRBJ2-5, the complete variable domain reads NAGVMQNPRHLVRRRGQEARLRCSPMKGHSHVYWYRQLPEEGLKFMVYLQKENIIDESGMPKERFSAEFPKEGPSILRIQQVVRGDSAAYFCASSERSGNLGETQYFGPGTRLLVL.

The chain joins TRBV6-5 to TRBJ1-1; 10 nucleotides agree with TRBD1. This CDR3 contains 13 residues. The trim removed 7 bases at V and 7 bases at J, leaving 6 bases unmatched. Germline loops: CDR1 MNHEY, CDR2 SVGAGI. CDR3 sequence (DNA): TGTGCCAGCACCCGGACAGGGGGATTTGAAGCTTTCTTT. It yields the protein CASTRTGGFEAFF.

This clone was seen a few times. The chain joins TRBV15 to TRBJ1-5; 11 nucleotides line up with TRBD1. J was trimmed by 5 bases and V by 2 bases; bases with no gene match: 5. Germline loops: CDR1 LNHNV, CDR2 YYDKDF (reference sequence). CDR3 length equals 16 residues. The CDR3 sequence: CATSRRTGGGDQPQHF. Here the CDR3 DNA reads TGTGCCACCAGCAGAAGGACAGGGGGCGGGGATCAGCCCCAGCATTTT.

The chain uses TRBV5-1 and TRBJ2-1; D is unresolved. The CDR3 consists of 15 residues. V was trimmed by 0 bases and J by 4 bases, leaving 11 bases between them. Germline V gene data show CDR1 as SGHRS and CDR2 as YFSETQ. CDR3 DNA sequence: TGCGCCAGCAGCTTGGACCCCCGACCGTACAATGAGCAGTTCTTC. It is translated as CASSLDPRPYNEQFF.

This clone was seen a few times. CDR3 nucleotide sequence: TGTGCCAGCAGTTATAGCCAGGCAGAGCCCTTTGAAGCTTTCTTT. This gives the protein CASSYSQAEPFEAFF. The V gene is TRBV6-5, the J gene TRBJ1-1; D unclear. The germline gives CDR1 MNHEY, CDR2 SVGAGI. This CDR3 region has 15 residues. Trimming took 3 bases from V and 7 from J, leaving 18 bases between them.

This clone was seen only a few times. The rearrangement uses TRBV7-2 and TRBJ2-7; D is perhaps TRBD2 (6 bases). V gave up 2 bases and J gave up 2 bases, with 10 bases separating them. This CDR3 spans 14 amino acids. Germline values: CDR1 SGHTA, CDR2 FQGNSA. The CDR3 loop is CASSLRRGTYEQYF. The CDR3 DNA reads as TGTGCCAGCAGCTTAAGGCGGGGAACCTACGAGCAGTACTTC.

This clone has a handful of counts. This chain links TRBV7-3 with TRBJ2-3; the D is unclear. CDR3 length equals 18 residues. Germline assignment: CDR1 SGHTA and CDR2 FQGTGA. The V end was cut by 0 bases, the J end by 0 bases, with 16 bases between. Here the CDR3 DNA reads TGTGCCAGCAGCTTAACGTCAGGCCGAGACGGAAGCACAGATACGCAGTATTTT. It is translated as CASSLTSGRDGSTDTQYF.

This clone was detected a few times. V gene TRBV29-1 combines with J gene TRBJ1-2; 7 bases line up with TRBD1. With 3 bases clipped from V and 6 bases from J, the junction kept 7 bases outside the gene matches. Germline V gene data show CDR1 as SQVTM and CDR2 as ANQGSEA. CDR3 length: 13 residues. The CDR3 bases are TGCAGCGTTGATGTTCAGGGGGAAGATGGCTACACCTTC. Translating it yields CSVDVQGEDGYTF.

CDR3 nucleotides: TGTGCCAGCAGCCCCGCGGGGGGGGCGATTTCCCCCTACGAGCAGTACTTC. This gives the protein CASSPAGGAISPYEQYF. The chain joins TRBV14 to TRBJ2-7; 9 bases match TRBD2. V was clipped by 4 bases and J by 2 bases; unmatched bases: 12. The CDR3 covers 17 residues. CDR1 is SGHDN, CDR2 FVKESK, per germline.

There are a few counts of this clone. This chain uses TRBV14 with TRBJ2-1; TRBD2 matches at 12 bases. The CDR3 spans 17 residues. V trimming: 2 bases; J trimming: 4 bases; junction bases outside the gene matches: 6. From germline, CDR1 is SGHDN and CDR2 FVKESK. CDR3 loop: CASSQTWGTSGYNEQFF. The CDR3 bases are TGTGCCAGCAGCCAAACCTGGGGGACTAGCGGGTACAATGAGCAGTTCTTC.

This rearrangement joins TRBV5-6 to TRBJ2-7; D possibly corresponds to TRBD2 (5 bases). With 0 bases removed from V and 4 bases from J, the gap between germline ends came to 14 bases. Germline V gene data show CDR1 as SGHDT and CDR2 as YYEEEE. The CDR3 extends over 15 amino acids. DNA for the CDR3: TGTGCCAGCAGCTTGGTTCGGAGAGGAGGTTACGAGCAGTACTTC. Protein sequence: CASSLVRRGGYEQYF.

The chain combines TRBV11-2 with TRBJ2-7; TRBD2 aligns across 10 bases. Germline V gives CDR1 SGHAT, CDR2 FQNNGV. This CDR3 has 15 residues. V lost 1 base to trimming and J lost 7 bases; unmatched junction nucleotides: 7. CDR3 sequence: CASSLASGSSEEQYF. The CDR3 bases are TGTGCCAGCAGCTTAGCTAGCGGGAGTTCAGAAGAGCAGTACTTC.

The J gene is TRBJ2-3, the V gene TRBV19, with a weak D call TRBD2 (6 bases). Germline V CDR1 and CDR2: LNHDA, SQIVND (reference sequence). The V gene lost 5 bases and the J gene lost 1 base, with 7 bases spanning the gap. The length of the CDR3 is 13 residues. The DNA for the CDR3 is TGTGCCAGTAGTGGGGAGGGCACAGATACGCAGTATTTT. The encoded protein is CASSGEGTDTQYF.

This clone has more than one count but fewer than ten. DNA of the CDR3: TGTGCCAGCAGCTTAGAACGGGGAAACACCATATATTTT. This codes for CASSLERGNTIYF. V gene TRBV7-9 combines with J gene TRBJ1-3; D not certain. V lost 1 base to trimming and J lost 4 bases, with 5 bases between them. This CDR3 comprises 13 residues. CDR1 SEHNR and CDR2 FQNEAQ come from the germline V gene (reference sequence).

This clone occurred once. The chain joins TRBV19 to TRBJ1-5; D is undetermined. This CDR3 spans 12 amino acids. The germline V gene encodes CDR1 LNHDA and CDR2 SQIVND (reference sequence). V lost 3 bases and J 8 bases, leaving 8 bases between the germline ends. CDR3 sequence (DNA): TGTGCCAGTAGTATTATAGGCGAGCCCCAGCATTTT. This sequence encodes CASSIIGEPQHF.

This clone was counted only a few times. The J gene is TRBJ1-5, the V gene TRBV7-9, with TRBD1 matching over 8 bases. Germline V lookup: CDR1 SEHNR, CDR2 FQNEAQ (reference sequence). After removal of 5 bases from V and 4 bases from J, the junction contained 7 bases not matched to a gene. This CDR3 spans 15 amino acids. DNA of the CDR3: TGTGCCAGCAGCGACGGACAGGGAACGAATCAGCCCCAGCATTTT. Translation: CASSDGQGTNQPQHF.

A few counts support this clone. V usage is TRBV7-2 and J usage is TRBJ2-7; tentatively, D is TRBD2 (7 bases). V lost 2 bases and J lost 7, with 18 bases in between. The length of the CDR3 is 15 residues. In germline, CDR1 is SGHTA, CDR2 FQGNSA. As DNA, the CDR3 is TGTGCCAGCAGCTTATCTAGGGGGGGAAATCGGGAGCAGTACTTC. As protein: CASSLSRGGNREQYF.

This clone showed up just a few times. This chain links TRBV7-9 with TRBJ2-3; D is ambiguous. The length of the CDR3 is 12 residues. V gave up 5 bases and J gave up 8 bases, with 11 bases separating them. Looked up from germline, CDR1 is SEHNR and CDR2 is FQNEAQ (reference sequence). The CDR3 DNA reads as TGTGCCAGCAGCCAATATACGGGTACGCAGTATTTT. Translated: CASSQYTGTQYF.

There are a few counts of this clone. This chain uses TRBV7-9 with TRBJ2-3; possibly TRBD1 for D (6 bases). Germline loops: CDR1 SEHNR, CDR2 FQNEAQ (reference sequence). The CDR3 sequence is 16 residues long. The V end was cut by 0 bases, the J end by 1 base, with 11 bases between. Here the CDR3 DNA reads TGTGCCAGCAGCTTAGCGGCGTCAGGGGGCACAGATACGCAGTATTTT. As protein: CASSLAASGGTDTQYF.

This clone showed up just a few times. V and J are TRBV10-3 and TRBJ1-2; possibly TRBD1 for D (6 bases). In germline, CDR1 is ENHRY, CDR2 SYGVKD. V lost 2 bases, J lost 8 bases, and 18 bases lay in between. CDR3 length: 15 residues. The DNA for the CDR3 is TGTGCCATCAGTGAGCGACAGGAGACCTCTCTAGGCTACACCTTC. It yields the protein CAISERQETSLGYTF.

This clone was seen a handful of times. Within the sample, other DNA sequences also encode this same CDR3. The gene calls are TRBV27 and TRBJ2-3, with unresolved D. This CDR3 is 13 amino acids long. V lost 6 bases and J 1 base, leaving 8 bases between the germline ends. Germline CDR1 is MNHEY and CDR2 is SMNVEV (reference sequence). The CDR3 sequence is CASRGTGTDTQYF. The CDR3 nucleotides are TGTGCCAGCAGAGGAACTGGCACAGATACGCAGTATTTT.

A few counts support this clone. The chain links TRBV7-2 to TRBJ2-1; the match to TRBD1 covers 8 bases. This CDR3 is 15 amino acids long. V trimming: 5 bases; J trimming: 2 bases; junction bases outside the gene matches: 5. Germline assignment: CDR1 SGHTA and CDR2 FQGNSA. The CDR3: CASSEGQGPYNEQFF. In nucleotides, the CDR3 is TGTGCCAGCAGCGAAGGACAGGGACCCTACAATGAGCAGTTCTTC. Complete variable domain (other parts from reference TRBV7-2 and TRBJ2-1): GAGVSQSPSNKVTEKGKDVELRCDPISGHTALYWYRQSLGQGLEFLIYFQGNSAPDKSGLPSDRFSAERTGGSVSTLTIQRTQQEDSAVYLCASSEGQGPYNEQFFGPGTRLTVL.